This T cell receptor (beta chain) originates from a study of T cell responses to AZD1222 COVID-19 vaccine. The germline V gene has CDR1 SGHAT and CDR2 FQNNGV. The CDR3 is 15 amino acids. With V trimmed by 5 bases and J by 3 bases, 6 bases remained unmatched. Findings and caveats of the study: Vaccine-associated CD4 TCRs ranged over spike, dominating at 160-218 and 743-854. With two AZD1222 doses given, Spike-specific TCR breadth and depth both rose.

Libraries were prepared by immunoSEQ multiplex PCR; TCRdb keeps only in-frame clonotypes and omits some of them. The repertoire holds 140,000 or so clones, with roughly 88% as singletons. This clone was seen only once. Its specificity is not known. This TCR came from an adult in good health. Source: peripheral blood, taken on day 0 of AZD1222 vaccination. J is TRBJ2-2 and V is TRBV11-2; TRBD1 matches at 7 bases. CDR3 loop: CASSIHRGDTGELFF. In DNA form, the CDR3 reads TGTGCCAGCAGCATACACAGGGGCGACACCGGGGAGCTGTTTTTT.